What follows are 19 T cell receptor beta chains derived from one specimen sequenced in a study of graft-versus-host responses after intestinal transplantation. Repertoires were generated with immunoSEQ multiplex PCR, while TCRdb's copy carries only in-frame clones and drops some. The data contain more than 75,000 clones, more than 85% of them seen just once; the ten biggest clones take up around 0.37%. Antigens of these TCRs are unknown. Sample: unstimulated CD4+ T cells sorted from spleen or lymph node cells, taken before transplant. All receptors come from a human donor who was the organ donor for an intestinal transplant.

The gene calls are TRBV9 and TRBJ2-3; no clear D gene. There are 17 residues in the CDR3. Germline values: CDR1 SGDLS, CDR2 YYNGEE. Trimming cost V 0 bases and J 1 base, with 15 bases left between them. This chain's CDR3 is CASSVGSTPLRTDTQYF. In nucleotides, the CDR3 is TGTGCCAGCAGCGTAGGTAGTACCCCGCTTCGCACAGATACGCAGTATTTT.

This chain links TRBV28 with TRBJ1-2, with D unresolved. This CDR3 is built from 13 residues. Germline V lookup: CDR1 MDHEN, CDR2 SYDVKM. Trimming removed 4 bases at V and 10 bases at J, with 16 bases between. The CDR3 coding sequence is TGTGCCAGCAGTTATAGTCCGGGTGCTACCTACACCTTC. The encoded protein is CASSYSPGATYTF.

The chain carries TRBV11-2 and TRBJ2-7; 7 positions match TRBD2. Germline V gives CDR1 SGHAT, CDR2 FQNNGV. V shed 4 bases, J shed 13 bases, and the junction held 13 bases outside the gene matches. This CDR3 spans 13 amino acids. This chain's CDR3 is CASSSVGGWTTYF. CDR3 bases: TGTGCCAGCAGCTCTGTGGGAGGGTGGACCACCTACTTC.

This chain connects TRBV28 to TRBJ1-2; 7 bases are shared with TRBD1. This CDR3 is 14 amino acids long. The V gene's germline CDR1 is MDHEN and CDR2 SYDVKM. After removal of 5 bases from V and 5 bases from J, the junction contained 8 bases not matched to a gene. The CDR3 nucleotides are TGTGCCAGCAGTCGGCAGGGGGTAGGTTATGGCTACACCTTC. This sequence encodes CASSRQGVGYGYTF.

The V gene is TRBV6-6, the J gene TRBJ2-7; unclear D gene. V lost 5 bases and J 4 bases, leaving 6 bases between the germline ends. CDR1 and CDR2 (germline): MNHNY, SVGAGI (reference sequence). The CDR3 is 11 amino acids. Written as DNA, the CDR3 is TGTGCCAGCAGTGCGCAATACGAGCAGTACTTC. Amino acids: CASSAQYEQYF.

The rearrangement joins TRBV30 to TRBJ1-2, with a weak D call TRBD1 (6 bases). From germline, CDR1 is GTSNPN and CDR2 SVGIG (reference sequence). The CDR3 has 14 amino acids. Trimming took 2 bases from V and 1 from J, leaving 11 bases between them. This chain's CDR3 is CAWSSWDNNYGYTF. The CDR3 bases are TGTGCCTGGAGTTCTTGGGACAATAACTATGGCTACACCTTC.

The chain couples TRBV9 to TRBJ1-1; possibly TRBD1 for D (6 bases). The CDR3 runs to 16 residues. Trimming removed 0 bases at V and 4 bases at J, with 16 bases between. The germline gives CDR1 SGDLS, CDR2 YYNGEE. CDR3 in amino acids: CASSVGETGLGTEAFF. CDR3 in DNA: TGTGCCAGCAGCGTAGGGGAAACAGGGCTAGGCACTGAAGCTTTCTTT.

The rearrangement joins TRBV4-2 to TRBJ1-2; D gene ambiguous. The germline V gene encodes CDR1 LGHNA and CDR2 YNFKEQ. Trimming stripped 4 bases from V and 7 bases from J, with 10 bases between. This CDR3 spans 12 amino acids. Here the CDR3 reads CASSRGVSGYTF. The CDR3, as DNA: TGTGCCAGCAGCCGTGGAGTTAGTGGCTACACCTTC.

The genes are TRBV11-1 and TRBJ1-2; tentative D call: TRBD1 (6 bases). Germline V gene data show CDR1 as SGHAT and CDR2 as FQDESV (reference sequence). There are 13 residues in the CDR3. V was cut by 6 bases and J by 3 bases, with 11 bases left in between. The CDR3 DNA follows: TGTGCCAGCAGGCGGACAGACGACTATGGCTACACCTTC. Its protein is CASRRTDDYGYTF.

The gene calls are TRBV5-1 and TRBJ2-5; TRBD1 is a possible D gene (5 bases). CDR1 is SGHRS and CDR2 is YFSETQ in the germline V gene. The CDR3 loop spans 15 amino acids. Trimming left V 0 bases short and J 1 base short, with 10 bases between. CDR3 nucleotides: TGCGCCAGCAGCTTGGCCAGCAGGGTCCAAGAGACCCAGTACTTC. Translating it yields CASSLASRVQETQYF.

The rearrangement uses TRBV2 and TRBJ1-1; no clear D. Germline values: CDR1 SNHLY, CDR2 FYNNEI. Deletions cut 7 bases from V and 1 base from J, with 10 bases between. The CDR3 contains 13 residues. Here the CDR3 DNA reads TGTGCCAGCATTTCATCAGAGAACACTGAAGCTTTCTTT. Translating gives CASISSENTEAFF.

This clone appeared once. V usage is TRBV10-3 and J usage is TRBJ2-1, with a weak D call TRBD2 (5 bases). Trimming took off 0 bases at V and 7 bases at J, with 10 bases between the two ends. The CDR3 extends over 14 amino acids. Germline V gives CDR1 ENHRY, CDR2 SYGVKD. The CDR3: CAISESSWENEQFF. CDR3 DNA sequence: TGTGCCATCAGTGAGTCTTCATGGGAGAATGAGCAGTTCTTC.

The V and J genes are TRBV14 and TRBJ2-1; tentatively, D is TRBD2 (7 bases). CDR1 and CDR2 from the germline V gene are SGHDN and FVKESK. There are 16 residues in the CDR3. Trimming removed 4 bases from V and 0 bases from J, with 13 bases in between. CDR3 amino acids: CASSRRGAVSYNEQFF. CDR3 nucleotide sequence: TGTGCCAGCAGCCGCCGGGGGGCCGTCTCCTACAATGAGCAGTTCTTC.

The rearrangement joins TRBV28 to TRBJ2-7; unclear D gene. Germline CDR1 reads MDHEN; CDR2 reads SYDVKM. Between the trimmed V and J ends, which lost 6 bases and 2 bases, there was a span of 11 bases. This CDR3 comprises 13 residues. This CDR3 reads CASSLLGTYEQYF. CDR3 in DNA: TGTGCCAGCAGCCTCCTAGGAACCTACGAGCAGTACTTC.

The gene calls are TRBV10-1 and TRBJ1-3; D is ambiguous. Trimming pared 8 bases from V and 1 base from J, leaving 9 bases between. Per the germline V gene, CDR1 is WNHNN and CDR2 is SYGVQD (reference sequence). The CDR3 covers 13 residues. The CDR3 nucleotides read TGCGCCAGCTGCCGCGGATCTGGAAACACCATATATTTT. Its protein product is CASCRGSGNTIYF.

The rearrangement uses TRBV5-1 and TRBJ2-1; D may be TRBD2 (6 bases). This CDR3 region has 15 residues. With 2 bases removed from V and 6 bases from J, the gap between germline ends came to 15 bases. From germline, CDR1 is SGHRS and CDR2 YFSETQ. CDR3 sequence: CASSLGGEPSNEQFF. In nucleotides, the CDR3 is TGCGCCAGCAGCTTAGGAGGGGAGCCTAGCAATGAGCAGTTCTTC.

This chain uses TRBV19 with TRBJ1-5; maybe TRBD1 (5 bases). Germline lookup yields CDR1 LNHDA and CDR2 SQIVND (reference sequence). The CDR3 is made up of 15 amino acids. V lost 1 base and J 1 base, leaving 8 bases between the germline ends. This chain's CDR3 is CASSIVGHSNQPQHF. In DNA form, the CDR3 reads TGTGCCAGTAGTATAGTCGGACACAGCAATCAGCCCCAGCATTTT.

V usage is TRBV11-3 and J usage is TRBJ1-1; 7 nucleotides agree with TRBD1. The CDR3 sequence is 15 residues long. The germline CDR1 and CDR2 sequences are SGHNT and YENEEA. V trimming: 1 base; J trimming: 5 bases; junction bases outside the gene matches: 7. CDR3 in DNA: TGTGCCAGCAGCTTAGGAAGGGGGCTGGGGACTGAAGCTTTCTTT. It translates to CASSLGRGLGTEAFF.

With regard to this clone: The same CDR3 is also encoded by other DNA sequences in this sample. The chain combines TRBV6-1 with TRBJ1-4; no reliable D call. The CDR3 runs 13 residues. V was shortened by 6 bases and J by 4 bases, with 9 bases between the two germline ends. The V gene's germline CDR1 is MNHNS and CDR2 SASEGT. The CDR3 protein is CASSMGHNEKLFF. CDR3 DNA sequence: TGTGCCAGCAGCATGGGCCATAATGAAAAACTGTTTTTT.